The T cell receptor (beta chain) under discussion was sequenced for a study of blood T cell repertoires in COVID-19. CDR1 and CDR2 (germline): MNHEY, SVGAGI. After removal of 6 bases from V and 4 bases from J, the junction contained 7 bases not matched to a gene. The CDR3 has 14 residues. Only in-frame clones appear in the TCRdb table, and some are missing; sequencing was by immunoSEQ multiplex PCR. The repertoire holds approximately 120,000 clones, with 88% as singletons. This clone appeared a single time. Sequencing was carried out using peripheral blood. The J gene is TRBJ2-5, the V gene TRBV6-5, with 8 bases that match TRBD1. The TCR was taken from a human donor in a cohort sampled during active COVID-19. The DNA for the CDR3 is TGTGCCAGCAGCGGGGACAGGTCGGGAGAGACCCAGTACTTC. Protein: CASSGDRSGETQYF.